A selection of T cell receptor beta chains follows, all from one sample in a study of cytomegalovirus exposure and HLA in healthy donors. This table comes from immunoSEQ multiplex PCR, and its TCRdb copy is limited to in-frame clones, with some not included. Of over 120,000 clones listed, approximately 84% are singletons. The sample consisted of PBMCs. These receptors were taken from a woman aged 60-70 years in good health and CMV-seropositive. Each CDR3 is given with its conserved first and last residue. A D gene is named only where the DNA matches it firmly. Only some rows state a clone size, as once, few, many or a class for expanded clones.

size: once; J: TRBJ1-5; V: TRBV19; D: -; CDR3: CASSIPDRNNQPQHF; DNA: TGTGCCAGTAGTATACCCGACAGGAACAATCAGCCCCAGCATTTT
size: -; J: TRBJ2-7; V: TRBV9; D: TRBD1; CDR3: CASSVSRDRGHEQYF; DNA: TGTGCCAGCAGCGTCTCACGGGACAGGGGGCACGAGCAGTACTTC
size: -; J: TRBJ2-4; V: TRBV28; D: -; CDR3: CASSPQEEPQYF; DNA: TGTGCCAGCAGTCCTCAAGAGGAGCCCCAGTACTTC
size: -; J: TRBJ2-1; V: TRBV2; D: -; CDR3: CASSEERYNEQFF; DNA: TGTGCCAGCAGTGAGGAGCGTTACAATGAGCAGTTCTTC
size: once; J: TRBJ2-2; V: TRBV30; D: -; CDR3: CARSVAGTGELFF; DNA: TGTGCCCGGAGTGTGGCGGGCACCGGGGAGCTGTTTTTT
size: -; J: TRBJ1-1; V: TRBV6-1; D: TRBD1; CDR3: CASSRDRGAEAFF; DNA: TGTGCCAGCAGTAGGGACAGGGGCGCTGAAGCTTTCTTT
size: -; J: TRBJ1-1; V: TRBV7-3; D: -; CDR3: CASSRQENTEAFF; DNA: TGTGCCAGCAGCCGCCAGGAGAACACTGAAGCTTTCTTT
size: -; J: TRBJ2-7; V: TRBV4-2; D: TRBD2; CDR3: CASSQEGGGHLYEQYF; DNA: TGTGCCAGCAGCCAAGAGGGCGGGGGGCATCTCTACGAGCAGTACTTC
size: -; J: TRBJ2-7; V: TRBV7-9; D: TRBD2; CDR3: CASSQRTGTSGDSYEQYF; DNA: TGTGCCAGCAGCCAAAGGACCGGGACTAGCGGAGATTCCTACGAGCAGTACTTC
size: -; J: TRBJ2-3; V: TRBV18; D: TRBD1; CDR3: CASSYGTGGTDTQYF; DNA: TGTGCCAGCTCATACGGGACAGGGGGCACAGATACGCAGTATTTT
size: -; J: TRBJ1-1; V: TRBV27; D: -; CDR3: CASSFRSGPTEAFF; DNA: TGTGCCAGCAGTTTTCGCAGCGGCCCCACTGAAGCTTTCTTT
size: once; J: TRBJ2-7; V: TRBV28; D: TRBD2; CDR3: CASSLFKASGRAYEQYF; DNA: TGTGCCAGCAGTTTATTCAAAGCTAGCGGGAGGGCCTACGAGCAGTACTTC
size: -; J: TRBJ2-5; V: TRBV4-2; D: -; CDR3: CASSREGQETQYF; DNA: TGTGCCAGCAGCCGCGAGGGACAAGAGACCCAGTACTTC
size: -; J: TRBJ2-1; V: TRBV27; D: TRBD2; CDR3: CASSGTSSRDDEQFF; DNA: TGTGCCAGCAGTGGGACTAGCTCAAGGGACGATGAGCAGTTCTTC
size: -; J: TRBJ1-1; V: TRBV7-6; D: -; CDR3: CASSLGTDMNTEAFF; DNA: TGTGCCAGCAGCTTAGGGACAGACATGAACACTGAAGCTTTCTTT
size: -; J: TRBJ2-1; V: TRBV11-1; D: TRBD1; CDR3: CASSLALRGEQFF; DNA: TGTGCCAGCAGCTTAGCGCTCAGGGGGGAGCAGTTCTTC
size: -; J: TRBJ2-7; V: TRBV28; D: -; CDR3: CASSLLYEQYF; DNA: TGTGCCAGCAGCCTCCTCTACGAGCAGTACTTC
size: -; J: TRBJ2-7; V: TRBV18; D: TRBD2; CDR3: CASTNSGRSGHEQYF; DNA: TGTGCCAGCACAAATAGCGGGAGATCGGGACACGAGCAGTACTTC
size: -; J: TRBJ1-2; V: TRBV5-6; D: TRBD1; CDR3: CASSGDRGANYGYTF; DNA: TGTGCCAGCAGCGGGGACAGGGGGGCTAACTATGGCTACACCTTC
size: -; J: TRBJ2-7; V: TRBV7-2; D: -; CDR3: CASSRDSDPSYELYF; DNA: TGTGCCAGCAGCCGGGACTCCGACCCTTCCTACGAGCTGTACTTC
size: -; J: TRBJ1-4; V: TRBV5-4; D: -; CDR3: CASSLDQEEKLFF; DNA: TGTGCCAGCAGCTTGGACCAGGAAGAAAAACTGTTTTTT
size: -; J: TRBJ2-7; V: TRBV15; D: -; CDR3: CATSREGGAYEQYF; DNA: TGTGCCACCAGCAGGGAGGGGGGGGCGTACGAGCAGTACTTC
size: -; J: TRBJ1-2; V: TRBV7-2; D: -; CDR3: CASSRFAGGYTF; DNA: TGTGCCAGCAGCAGATTCGCGGGTGGCTACACCTTC
size: -; J: TRBJ2-7; V: TRBV28; D: TRBD1; CDR3: CASSQPGQGAEQYF; DNA: TGTGCCAGCAGTCAACCGGGACAGGGCGCCGAGCAGTACTTC
size: -; J: TRBJ1-5; V: TRBV5-1; D: -; CDR3: CASSLAPQTDQPQHF; DNA: TGCGCCAGCAGCTTGGCCCCACAGACCGATCAGCCCCAGCATTTT
size: -; J: TRBJ1-4; V: TRBV19; D: TRBD1; CDR3: CASSNTGTGLEKLFF; DNA: TGTGCCAGTAGTAACACCGGGACAGGCCTTGAAAAACTGTTTTTT
size: -; J: TRBJ2-1; V: TRBV9; D: -; CDR3: CASSVGRSQGGDEQFF; DNA: TGTGCCAGCAGCGTAGGTCGCAGCCAGGGCGGTGATGAGCAGTTCTTC
size: -; J: TRBJ1-3; V: TRBV6-6; D: -; CDR3: CASIGAGNTIYF; DNA: TGTGCCAGCATAGGAGCTGGAAACACCATATATTTT
size: -; J: TRBJ2-1; V: TRBV6-5; D: -; CDR3: CASSQYNEQFF; DNA: TGTGCCAGCAGTCAGTACAATGAGCAGTTCTTC
size: -; J: TRBJ2-3; V: TRBV30; D: TRBD2; CDR3: CARDSGRRTDTQYF; DNA: TGTGCCCGGGATAGCGGGAGGCGCACAGATACGCAGTATTTT
size: few; J: TRBJ2-2; V: TRBV14; D: -; CDR3: CASSQGLANTGELFF; DNA: TGTGCCAGCAGCCAAGGGCTAGCTAACACCGGGGAGCTGTTTTTT
size: -; J: TRBJ2-7; V: TRBV6-5; D: -; CDR3: CASSLTASYEQYF; DNA: TGTGCCAGCAGCCTGACAGCATCCTACGAGCAGTACTTC
size: -; J: TRBJ2-3; V: TRBV4-2; D: TRBD2; CDR3: CASSQRTSGADTQYF; DNA: TGTGCCAGCAGCCAGAGGACTAGCGGGGCAGATACGCAGTATTTT
size: -; J: TRBJ1-2; V: TRBV28; D: -; CDR3: CASSFGGAPGYTF; DNA: TGTGCCAGCAGTTTCGGGGGGGCGCCTGGCTACACCTTC
size: -; J: TRBJ2-5; V: TRBV4-1; D: TRBD2; CDR3: CASSPMSGGPQYF; DNA: TGCGCCAGCAGCCCCATGAGCGGGGGACCCCAGTACTTC
size: -; J: TRBJ2-1; V: TRBV7-3; D: -; CDR3: CASSLRTSSYNEQFF; DNA: TGTGCCAGCAGCTTGAGAACGAGCTCCTACAATGAGCAGTTCTTC
size: -; J: TRBJ2-6; V: TRBV18; D: TRBD1; CDR3: CASSRGQGAIGGANVLTF; DNA: TGTGCCAGCTCCCGTGGACAGGGGGCGATTGGTGGGGCCAACGTCCTGACTTTC
size: -; J: TRBJ2-1; V: TRBV11-2; D: -; CDR3: CASSLDNLAGEQFF; DNA: TGTGCCAGCAGCTTAGATAATCTAGCAGGTGAGCAGTTCTTC
size: -; J: TRBJ2-1; V: TRBV19; D: -; CDR3: CASSIASPRTYNEQFF; DNA: TGTGCCAGTAGTATAGCGAGCCCCCGAACCTACAATGAGCAGTTCTTC
size: -; J: TRBJ2-7; V: TRBV19; D: -; CDR3: CASSINLLSSYEQYF; DNA: TGTGCCAGTAGTATAAACTTGCTGAGCTCCTACGAGCAGTACTTC
size: -; J: TRBJ2-7; V: TRBV5-1; D: -; CDR3: CASSLEAHSYEQYF; DNA: TGCGCCAGCAGCCTGGAAGCGCACTCCTACGAGCAGTACTTC
size: -; J: TRBJ1-5; V: TRBV19; D: -; CDR3: CASSYSNQPQHF; DNA: TGTGCCAGTAGCTATAGCAATCAGCCCCAGCATTTT
size: -; J: TRBJ2-4; V: TRBV20-1; D: -; CDR3: CSAIRSEVQYF; DNA: TGCAGTGCTATTCGGTCTGAGGTTCAGTACTTC
size: -; J: TRBJ2-7; V: TRBV7-9; D: -; CDR3: CASSRDSESYEQYF; DNA: TGTGCCAGCTCGAGAGACAGCGAGAGCTACGAGCAGTACTTC
size: -; J: TRBJ2-7; V: TRBV7-9; D: TRBD1; CDR3: CSSSRDSYEQYF; DNA: TGTTCCAGCAGCAGGGACAGCTACGAGCAGTACTTC
size: -; J: TRBJ2-3; V: TRBV6-1; D: -; CDR3: CASSEEGGSPDTQYF; DNA: TGTGCCAGCAGTGAAGAGGGGGGGAGTCCAGATACGCAGTATTTT
size: -; J: TRBJ1-5; V: TRBV21-1; D: -; CDR3: CAPEGQEPYSNQPQHF; DNA: TGTGCCCCGGAAGGACAGGAGCCTTATAGCAATCAGCCCCAGCATTTT
size: -; J: TRBJ1-1; V: TRBV5-1; D: TRBD1; CDR3: CASSSGGTEAFF; DNA: TGCGCCAGCAGCTCAGGGGGGACTGAAGCTTTCTTT
size: -; J: TRBJ1-2; V: TRBV9; D: -; CDR3: CASSKEGFNYGYTF; DNA: TGTGCCAGCAGCAAAGAGGGATTTAACTATGGCTACACCTTC
size: -; J: TRBJ2-7; V: TRBV6-5; D: TRBD2; CDR3: CASSPGTSGNYEQYF; DNA: TGTGCCAGCAGTCCCGGGACTAGCGGAAACTACGAGCAGTACTTC
size: -; J: TRBJ2-3; V: TRBV15; D: -; CDR3: CATSRARATDTQYF; DNA: TGTGCCACCAGCAGAGCCCGAGCCACAGATACGCAGTATTTT
size: -; J: TRBJ2-6; V: TRBV11-3; D: -; CDR3: CAVGPQFSGANVLTF; DNA: TGTGCCGTGGGGCCTCAATTTTCTGGGGCCAACGTCCTGACTTTC